Each of the 23 T cell receptor beta chains below was sequenced from the same sample in a study of cytomegalovirus exposure and HLA in healthy donors. Both 60 Vbeta primers and 13 Jbeta primers went into the PCR. Profiling relied on immunoSEQ multiplex PCR, and the TCRdb table lists in-frame clones only, not all of them. The profile shows fewer than 250,000 clones, roughly 85% of them singletons. The sequencing sample was made of PBMCs. All receptors derive from a male donor in good health and CMV-seronegative.

CDR3 sequence (DNA): TGTGCCAGCAGCCAAGATATCCCTAGCAATCAGCCCCAGCATTTT. Translated: CASSQDIPSNQPQHF. This rearrangement joins TRBV4-2 to TRBJ1-5; D is undetermined. The CDR3 is made up of 15 amino acids. CDR1 is LGHNA and CDR2 is YNFKEQ in the germline V gene. V lost 0 bases to trimming and J lost 0 bases, with 6 bases between them.

This clone was observed a handful of times. V usage is TRBV28 and J usage is TRBJ2-7; D possibly corresponds to TRBD2 (6 bases). This CDR3 region has 13 residues. Trimming removed 3 bases at V and 6 bases at J, with 12 bases between. From germline, CDR1 is MDHEN and CDR2 SYDVKM. In DNA, the CDR3 is TGTGCCAGCAGTTTCGGAGGGGCTGGCGAGCAGTACTTC. It codes for CASSFGGAGEQYF.

The chain combines TRBV2 with TRBJ2-1; the D gene is possibly TRBD1 (7 bases). The CDR3 runs 12 residues. The V and J ends lost 7 bases and 8 bases respectively, with 12 bases between them. CDR1 is SNHLY and CDR2 is FYNNEI in the germline V gene. CDR3 in amino acids: CASTPGGYEQFF. CDR3 coding DNA: TGTGCCAGCACCCCAGGGGGGTATGAGCAGTTCTTC.

The chain joins TRBV5-8 to TRBJ2-1, with 8 nucleotides matching TRBD2. This CDR3 region has 13 residues. V dropped 0 bases and J dropped 9; count of bases not matched to a gene: 2. Germline CDR1 SGHTS, CDR2 YDEGEE. The CDR3 spells CASSLGGRTEQFF. The DNA for the CDR3 is TGTGCCAGCAGCTTGGGCGGGAGGACTGAGCAGTTCTTC.

Of note for this clone: The junction shows a germline mismatch at one end, possibly a read error. The chain uses TRBV18 and TRBJ1-1; D remains unclear. Germline V gene sequence: CDR1 KGHSH, CDR2 LQKENI. CDR3 length equals 15 residues. The CDR3 DNA is TGTGCCAGCTCACCACCTAAGGGAGTGAAGACTGAAGCTTTCTTT. Its translation: CASSPPKGVKTEAFF. Full variable domain (missing parts from reference TRBV18 and TRBJ1-1): NAGVMQNPRHLVRRRGQEARLRCSPMKGHSHVYWYRQLPEEGLKFMVYLQKENIIDESGMPKERFSAEFPKEGPSILRIQQVVRGDSAAYFCASSPPKGVKTEAFFGQGTRLTVV.

This clone was detected only a few times. This chain links TRBV18 with TRBJ2-5, with unresolved D. The ends were cut back, 0 bases at V and 2 bases at J, with 10 bases in the middle. CDR1 KGHSH and CDR2 LQKENI come from the germline V gene. The CDR3 extends over 15 amino acids. For the CDR3, the DNA is TGTGCCAGCTCACCACCGGGCCAGGCGCAAGAGACCCAGTACTTC. Its protein is CASSPPGQAQETQYF.

The chain employs TRBV15 and TRBJ2-7; 10 bases match TRBD1. V trimming: 3 bases; J trimming: 2 bases; junction bases outside the gene matches: 4. CDR1 is LNHNV and CDR2 is YYDKDF in the germline V gene (reference sequence). This CDR3 has 15 residues. The CDR3 loop reads CATSRLGQGTYEQYF. For the CDR3, the DNA is TGTGCCACCAGCAGGCTGGGACAGGGGACCTACGAGCAGTACTTC.

This clone was observed a few times. The rearrangement joins TRBV5-5 to TRBJ2-7; the match to TRBD1 covers 7 bases. The CDR3 loop spans 14 amino acids. CDR1 and CDR2 (germline): SGHKS, YYEKEE (reference sequence). V was pared by 0 bases and J by 3 bases, with 3 bases of the junction left unmatched. The CDR3 loop is CASSLVGDSYEQYF. In DNA form, the CDR3 reads TGTGCCAGCAGCTTGGTGGGGGACAGCTACGAGCAGTACTTC.

This clone was observed a single time. This chain uses TRBV28 with TRBJ2-1, with 7 bases aligning to TRBD1. This CDR3 has 14 residues. From germline, CDR1 is MDHEN and CDR2 SYDVKM. The trim removed 5 bases at V and 4 bases at J, leaving 5 bases unmatched. In DNA, the CDR3 is TGTGCCAGCAGTATAAACAGGGGTTACAATGAGCAGTTCTTC. It encodes CASSINRGYNEQFF.

V usage is TRBV7-9 and J usage is TRBJ2-1; 12 nucleotides agree with TRBD2. There are 18 residues in the CDR3. Germline lookup yields CDR1 SEHNR and CDR2 FQNEAQ (reference sequence). The V segment lost 0 bases and the J segment 0 bases; nucleotides outside the gene matches: 3. The DNA for the CDR3 is TGTGCCAGCAGCTTAGCGAAGGGACTAGCGGGCTCCTACAATGAGCAGTTCTTC. It encodes CASSLAKGLAGSYNEQFF. Variable domain in full (rest from reference TRBV7-9 and TRBJ2-1): DTGVSQNPRHKITKRGQNVTFRCDPISEHNRLYWYRQTLGQGPEFLTYFQNEAQLEKSRLLSDRFSAERPKGSFSTLEIQRTEQGDSAMYLCASSLAKGLAGSYNEQFFGPGTRLTVL.

This chain links TRBV29-1 with TRBJ2-3; TRBD2 matches at 10 bases. CDR3 length: 16 amino acids. CDR1 SQVTM and CDR2 ANQGSEA come from the germline V gene. V lost 7 bases to trimming and J lost 0 bases; unmatched junction nucleotides: 10. The CDR3 reads CSAGTSAFASTDTQYF. The CDR3 region has the DNA TGCAGCGCCGGGACTAGCGCCTTCGCTAGCACAGATACGCAGTATTTT.

This clone has only a few counts. The chain employs TRBV7-3 and TRBJ1-1; D not certain. V dropped 5 bases and J dropped 7 bases, with 14 bases sitting between them. The CDR3 is 13 residues long. CDR1 is SGHTA and CDR2 is FQGTGA in the germline V gene. The CDR3 bases are TGTGCCAGCAGCAGTGCCATTCGGGGTGAAGCTTTCTTT. Translating it yields CASSSAIRGEAFF.

V gene TRBV4-1 combines with J gene TRBJ2-7; D is unclear. The CDR3 length is 11 residues. The germline gives CDR1 MGHRA, CDR2 YSYEKL. V shed 4 bases and J shed 6 bases, with 7 bases lying between them. The CDR3: CASSRSGEQYF. The CDR3 coding sequence is TGCGCCAGCAGCCGATCGGGCGAGCAGTACTTC.

Comments on this clone: The same CDR3 also results from other DNA sequences found in this sample. This rearrangement joins TRBV5-4 to TRBJ1-2; D is perhaps TRBD1 (5 bases). In germline, CDR1 is SGHNT, CDR2 YYREEE (reference sequence). This CDR3 has 13 amino acids. The germline V and J ends were trimmed by 4 bases and 5 bases, with 12 bases remaining between them. In nucleotides, the CDR3 is TGTGCCAGCAGCCTGAGGGGAGGATATGGCTACACCTTC. Translation gives CASSLRGGYGYTF.

The V gene is TRBV14, the J gene TRBJ2-5; no definite D call. The CDR3 runs to 13 residues. Germline loops: CDR1 SGHDN, CDR2 FVKESK. Deletions cut 3 bases from V and 3 bases from J, with 8 bases between. Here the CDR3 reads CASSQNRKETQYF. CDR3 in DNA: TGTGCCAGCAGCCAGAACAGAAAAGAGACCCAGTACTTC.

The table lists this clone with a count of one. The chain combines TRBV5-1 with TRBJ1-4; TRBD1 matches at 12 bases. Germline CDR1 SGHRS, CDR2 YFSETQ. With V trimmed by 4 bases and J by 7 bases, 5 bases remained unmatched. The CDR3 sequence is 15 residues long. The CDR3 here is CASSPGQGAGEKLFF. In DNA form, the CDR3 reads TGCGCCAGCAGCCCGGGACAGGGGGCTGGTGAAAAACTGTTTTTT.

V usage is TRBV4-3 and J usage is TRBJ2-7; maybe TRBD2 (5 bases). The CDR3 loop spans 13 amino acids. The V end was cut by 0 bases, the J end by 11 bases, with 14 bases between. Germline assignment: CDR1 LGHNA and CDR2 YSLEER. DNA of the CDR3: TGCGCCAGCAGCCAAGATCGGGCGAGGGCAGAGTACTTC. Encoded protein: CASSQDRARAEYF.

This chain uses TRBV9 with TRBJ1-5; TRBD1 is a possible D gene (5 bases). CDR3 length: 14 residues. V lost 4 bases to trimming and J lost 7 bases, with 15 bases between them. Germline V CDR1 and CDR2: SGDLS, YYNGEE. Here the CDR3 DNA reads TGTGCCAGCAGCCCCCATGGGGGGGGGCAGCCCCAGCATTTT. Protein product: CASSPHGGGQPQHF.

This clone has just one count. The J gene is TRBJ1-5, the V gene TRBV5-1; D call uncertain. This CDR3 is 17 amino acids long. Between the trimmed V and J ends, which lost 1 base and 0 bases, there was a span of 14 bases. In germline, CDR1 is SGHRS, CDR2 YFSETQ. The CDR3 DNA is TGCGCCAGCAGCTTGTTCTTCACACCATATAGCAATCAGCCCCAGCATTTT. Encoded protein: CASSLFFTPYSNQPQHF.

In its sample, this clone was seen a few times. This chain joins TRBV30 and TRBJ1-1; 7 nucleotides line up with TRBD1. V lost 3 bases to trimming and J lost 0 bases; unmatched junction nucleotides: 7. CDR1 is GTSNPN and CDR2 is SVGIG in the germline V gene (reference sequence). This CDR3 contains 15 residues. In DNA form, the CDR3 reads TGTGCCTGGAGACCACAGGGGAGGATGAACACTGAAGCTTTCTTT. Translating gives CAWRPQGRMNTEAFF.

The rearrangement joins TRBV29-1 to TRBJ2-1; 9 positions match TRBD2. J was trimmed by 0 bases and V by 5 bases; bases with no gene match: 20. The CDR3 runs 20 residues. CDR1 is SQVTM, CDR2 ANQGSEA, per germline. This CDR3 is CSVPGLAHRPSLSSYNEQFF. In DNA form, the CDR3 reads TGCAGCGTTCCGGGACTAGCTCATCGACCCTCGTTGAGCTCCTACAATGAGCAGTTCTTC.

This clone was seen a few times. The chain employs TRBV7-2 and TRBJ1-6; D is ambiguous. The V and J ends lost 3 bases and 8 bases respectively, with 17 bases between them. The CDR3 covers 16 residues. Germline V gene lookup returns CDR1 SGHTA and CDR2 FQGNSA. The CDR3 region is CASSLSGDIRHSPLHF. The CDR3 bases are TGTGCCAGCAGCTTGAGCGGCGACATTCGACATTCACCCCTCCACTTT.

The genes are TRBV7-9 and TRBJ2-1; TRBD2 might be the D (5 bases). V was cut by 4 bases and J by 7 bases, with 20 bases left in between. This CDR3 is 16 amino acids long. Germline-derived CDR1 and CDR2 are SEHNR and FQNEAQ (reference sequence). In DNA form, the CDR3 reads TGTGCCAGCAGCTCTACCCACCGGGAAACTGTGAATGAGCAGTTCTTC. As protein: CASSSTHRETVNEQFF. Full variable domain (remainder filled in from reference TRBV7-9 and TRBJ2-1): DTGVSQNPRHKITKRGQNVTFRCDPISEHNRLYWYRQTLGQGPEFLTYFQNEAQLEKSRLLSDRFSAERPKGSFSTLEIQRTEQGDSAMYLCASSSTHRETVNEQFFGPGTRLTVL.